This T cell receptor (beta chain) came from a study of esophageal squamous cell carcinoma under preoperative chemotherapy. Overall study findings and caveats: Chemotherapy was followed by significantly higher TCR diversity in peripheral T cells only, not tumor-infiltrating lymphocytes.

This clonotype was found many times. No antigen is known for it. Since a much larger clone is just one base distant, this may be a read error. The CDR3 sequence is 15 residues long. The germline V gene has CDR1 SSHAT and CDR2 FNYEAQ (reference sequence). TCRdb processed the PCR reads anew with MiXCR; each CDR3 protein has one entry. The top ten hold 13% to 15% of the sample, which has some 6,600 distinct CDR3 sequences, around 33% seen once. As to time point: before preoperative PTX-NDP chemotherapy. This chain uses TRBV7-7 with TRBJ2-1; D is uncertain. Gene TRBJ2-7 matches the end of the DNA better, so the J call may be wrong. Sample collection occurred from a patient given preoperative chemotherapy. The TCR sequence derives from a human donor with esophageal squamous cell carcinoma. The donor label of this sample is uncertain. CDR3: CASSLGLESYNEQYF. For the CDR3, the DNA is TGTGCTAGCAGCTTGGGTCTAGAATCCTACAATGAGCAGTACTTC.